In its sample, the clone carrying this TCR beta chain was seen a few times. Its antigen is unknown. 5'RACE with constant-segment primers built TCRalpha and TCRbeta cDNA libraries with UMIs. TCRdb reprocessed the 5' RACE reads with MiXCR, giving one entry per CDR3 protein. The sample records about 250,000 distinct CDR3 sequences, just over 15% being singletons. The record originates from a study of T-cell memory formation after mild COVID-19. Points from the study as a whole: Researchers found some responding clones in pre-infection memory, a sign that cross-reactive memory joined. CD4+ bias marked clones expanding day 15 to 37, unlike balanced contracting clones. The main location of contracting CD4+ clones was CM and EM, and that of contracting CD8+ clones was EMRA.

Looked up from germline, CDR1 is SQVTM and CDR2 is ANQGSEA. Losses at the gene ends were 7 bases for V and 1 base for J; bases not matched to a gene: 2. The CDR3 has 12 residues. The sequence came from an adult woman who had mild COVID-19 (a few samples of this study predate the infection). Cell type and time point are not known. Material: PBMCs or a T cell subset sorted from them (not recorded which). The chain combines TRBV29-1 with TRBJ2-7; 9 nucleotides line up with TRBD2. DNA of the CDR3: TGCAGCGGGACTAGCGCATCCTACGAGCAGTACTTC. Translating gives CSGTSASYEQYF.